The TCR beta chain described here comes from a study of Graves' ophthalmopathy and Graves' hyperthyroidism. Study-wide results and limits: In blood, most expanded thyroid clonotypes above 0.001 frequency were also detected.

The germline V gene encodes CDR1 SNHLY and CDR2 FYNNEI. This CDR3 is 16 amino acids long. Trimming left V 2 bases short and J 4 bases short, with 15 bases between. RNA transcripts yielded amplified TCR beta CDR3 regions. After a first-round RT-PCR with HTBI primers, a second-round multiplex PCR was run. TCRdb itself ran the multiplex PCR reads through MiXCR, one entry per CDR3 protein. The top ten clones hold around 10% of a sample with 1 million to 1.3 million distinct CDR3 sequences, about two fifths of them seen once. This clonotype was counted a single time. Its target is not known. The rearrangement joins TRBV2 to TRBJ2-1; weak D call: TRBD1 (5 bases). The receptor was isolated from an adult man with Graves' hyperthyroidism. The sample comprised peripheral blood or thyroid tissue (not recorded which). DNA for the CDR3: TGTGCCAGCAGTGAACCCCAGGGAAAACTGTACAATGAGCAGTTCTTC. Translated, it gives CASSEPQGKLYNEQFF.